Listed below are T cell receptor beta chains from one sample, sequenced in a study of long-term antiretroviral therapy in people with HIV. Sequenced by immunoSEQ multiplex PCR; TCRdb stores in-frame clones only, minus some. This sample has about 21,000 clones, with around 83% found just once. The sequences come from unsorted PBMCs, collected 0.2 years after starting antiretroviral therapy. The receptors were sampled from a woman aged 25 to 39 with HIV. Each CDR3 is given with its conserved first and last residue. Each record gives: J gene, clone size, V gene, D gene, CDR3 length, CDR3 protein, CDR3 DNA. The D gene is left open where the match is weak. Rows give clone size only sometimes, using once, few, many, or a class for an expanded clone.

j_gene: TRBJ1-5
abundance: NA
v_gene: TRBV19
d_gene: NA
len: 18
CDR3aa: CASSTGPPFGNSNQPQHF
CDR3nt: TGTGCCAGTAGTACTGGACCGCCGTTCGGGAATAGCAATCAGCCCCAGCATTTT

j_gene: TRBJ1-1
abundance: NA
v_gene: TRBV5-1
d_gene: NA
len: 14
CDR3aa: CASSLTQGNTEAFF
CDR3nt: TGCGCCAGCAGCTTGACCCAGGGGAACACTGAAGCTTTCTTT

j_gene: TRBJ1-1
abundance: NA
v_gene: TRBV19
d_gene: NA
len: 14
CDR3aa: CASRPRGGNTEAFF
CDR3nt: TGTGCCAGTAGACCGAGGGGGGGGAACACTGAAGCTTTCTTT

j_gene: TRBJ1-1
abundance: NA
v_gene: TRBV30
d_gene: NA
len: 18
CDR3aa: CAWRFGLFRRTKGDEAFF
CDR3nt: TGTGCCTGGAGATTCGGGCTTTTTAGGAGAACAAAGGGGGATGAAGCTTTCTTT

j_gene: TRBJ2-1
abundance: NA
v_gene: TRBV2
d_gene: NA
len: 14
CDR3aa: CASPWDGNYNEQFF
CDR3nt: TGTGCCAGTCCCTGGGACGGCAACTACAATGAGCAGTTCTTC

j_gene: TRBJ1-5
abundance: NA
v_gene: TRBV5-1
d_gene: NA
len: 14
CDR3aa: CASSFGGDNQPQHF
CDR3nt: TGCGCCAGCAGCTTCGGGGGCGACAATCAGCCCCAGCATTTT

j_gene: TRBJ1-6
abundance: few
v_gene: TRBV7-8
d_gene: NA
len: 17
CDR3aa: CASSPLRLGRSNSPLHF
CDR3nt: TGTGCCAGCAGCCCACTTAGATTGGGACGGAGTAATTCACCCCTCCACTTT

j_gene: TRBJ1-6
abundance: few
v_gene: TRBV15
d_gene: NA
len: 16
CDR3aa: CATSRDSVTNNSPLHF
CDR3nt: TGTGCCACCAGCAGAGATTCAGTCACCAATAATTCACCCCTCCACTTT

j_gene: TRBJ1-1
abundance: NA
v_gene: TRBV12-5
d_gene: TRBD1
len: 16
CDR3aa: CASGLGTVFMNTEAFF
CDR3nt: TGTGCTAGTGGTTTAGGGACAGTATTCATGAACACTGAAGCTTTCTTT

j_gene: TRBJ1-1
abundance: NA
v_gene: TRBV7-3
d_gene: NA
len: 13
CDR3aa: CASSFSQGTEAFF
CDR3nt: TGTGCCAGCAGCTTTTCGCAAGGGACTGAAGCTTTCTTT

j_gene: TRBJ2-2
abundance: NA
v_gene: TRBV19
d_gene: NA
len: 15
CDR3aa: CASSMGRANTGELFF
CDR3nt: TGTGCCAGTAGTATGGGGCGGGCGAACACCGGGGAGCTGTTTTTT

j_gene: TRBJ1-3
abundance: NA
v_gene: TRBV7-3
d_gene: NA
len: 14
CDR3aa: CASSIQGTGNTIYF
CDR3nt: TGTGCCAGCAGCATTCAGGGGACTGGAAACACCATATATTTT

j_gene: TRBJ2-7
abundance: NA
v_gene: TRBV10-3
d_gene: TRBD1
len: 12
CDR3aa: CAIQTGTYEQYF
CDR3nt: TGTGCCATCCAGACAGGGACCTACGAGCAGTACTTC

j_gene: TRBJ1-5
abundance: NA
v_gene: TRBV28
d_gene: NA
len: 13
CDR3aa: CASSLNSNQPQHF
CDR3nt: TGTGCCAGCAGTTTAAATAGCAATCAGCCCCAGCATTTT

j_gene: TRBJ2-6
abundance: NA
v_gene: TRBV7-6
d_gene: NA
len: 16
CDR3aa: CASSLGDWRGANVLTF
CDR3nt: TGTGCCAGCAGCTTAGGGGATTGGCGGGGGGCCAACGTCCTGACTTTC

j_gene: TRBJ2-2
abundance: few
v_gene: TRBV6-5
d_gene: TRBD1
len: 15
CDR3aa: CASSPNPGQPGELFF
CDR3nt: TGTGCCAGCAGTCCAAATCCGGGACAGCCCGGGGAGCTGTTTTTT

j_gene: TRBJ1-1
abundance: few
v_gene: TRBV4-1
d_gene: NA
len: 15
CDR3aa: CASSPLRMGVSEAFF
CDR3nt: TGCGCCAGCAGCCCCTTGCGTATGGGAGTTTCTGAAGCTTTCTTT

j_gene: TRBJ1-1
abundance: NA
v_gene: TRBV15
d_gene: TRBD1
len: 15
CDR3aa: CATIMKTGGNTEAFF
CDR3nt: TGTGCCACCATCATGAAGACAGGGGGAAACACTGAAGCTTTCTTT

j_gene: TRBJ2-7
abundance: NA
v_gene: TRBV4-1
d_gene: NA
len: 15
CDR3aa: CASSLNISPYYEQYF
CDR3nt: TGCGCCAGCAGCCTAAATATTAGCCCCTACTACGAGCAGTACTTC

j_gene: TRBJ1-5
abundance: NA
v_gene: TRBV5-1
d_gene: TRBD1
len: 14
CDR3aa: CASSDGTVNQPQHF
CDR3nt: TGCGCCAGCAGCGACGGGACAGTCAATCAGCCCCAGCATTTT

j_gene: TRBJ1-2
abundance: NA
v_gene: TRBV9
d_gene: TRBD1
len: 14
CDR3aa: CASSAQTGLDGYTF
CDR3nt: TGTGCCAGCAGCGCTCAGACAGGGTTGGATGGCTACACCTTC

j_gene: TRBJ1-1
abundance: NA
v_gene: TRBV5-1
d_gene: NA
len: 17
CDR3aa: CASTRGEGVFLNTEAFF
CDR3nt: TGCGCCAGCACGCGCGGGGAAGGGGTGTTCCTGAACACTGAAGCTTTCTTT

j_gene: TRBJ2-7
abundance: once
v_gene: TRBV5-6
d_gene: NA
len: 15
CDR3aa: CASKTRDTSSYEQYF
CDR3nt: TGTGCCAGCAAAACCCGGGACACCAGCTCCTACGAGCAGTACTTC

j_gene: TRBJ1-4
abundance: NA
v_gene: TRBV4-2
d_gene: NA
len: 16
CDR3aa: CASSPRPRGDHEKLFF
CDR3nt: TGTGCCAGCAGCCCGAGACCCCGAGGGGATCACGAAAAACTGTTTTTT

j_gene: TRBJ2-3
abundance: NA
v_gene: TRBV5-1
d_gene: NA
len: 18
CDR3aa: CASSFTLRRTDGVDTQYF
CDR3nt: TGCGCCAGCAGCTTCACCCTTCGGAGGACGGACGGCGTAGATACGCAGTATTTT

j_gene: TRBJ2-5
abundance: NA
v_gene: TRBV7-3
d_gene: TRBD1
len: 18
CDR3aa: CASSLKAAGTGFRETQYF
CDR3nt: TGTGCCAGCAGCTTAAAGGCTGCGGGGACAGGGTTTAGGGAGACCCAGTACTTC

j_gene: TRBJ1-4
abundance: NA
v_gene: TRBV19
d_gene: NA
len: 13
CDR3aa: CASTRDDREKLFF
CDR3nt: TGTGCCAGTACCCGGGACGACCGGGAAAAACTGTTTTTT

j_gene: TRBJ1-2
abundance: NA
v_gene: TRBV7-2
d_gene: NA
len: 13
CDR3aa: CASSPGTDYGYTF
CDR3nt: TGTGCCAGCAGCCCTGGGACGGACTATGGCTACACCTTC

j_gene: TRBJ1-4
abundance: NA
v_gene: TRBV14
d_gene: NA
len: 13
CDR3aa: CASSPRLNEKLFF
CDR3nt: TGTGCCAGCAGTCCCCGACTGAATGAAAAACTGTTTTTT

j_gene: TRBJ2-1
abundance: NA
v_gene: TRBV7-2
d_gene: TRBD2
len: 15
CDR3aa: CASSGLANSYNEQFF
CDR3nt: TGTGCCAGCAGCGGACTAGCGAATTCCTACAATGAGCAGTTCTTC

j_gene: TRBJ1-6
abundance: NA
v_gene: TRBV5-1
d_gene: NA
len: 17
CDR3aa: CASSSDSSSSYNSPLHF
CDR3nt: TGCGCCAGCAGCTCGGACAGCTCGAGCTCCTATAATTCACCCCTCCACTTT

j_gene: TRBJ2-4
abundance: NA
v_gene: TRBV4-2
d_gene: NA
len: 13
CDR3aa: CASSPLGGNIQYF
CDR3nt: TGTGCCAGCAGCCCCCTGGGGGGAAACATTCAGTACTTC

j_gene: TRBJ2-2
abundance: NA
v_gene: TRBV5-1
d_gene: NA
len: 13
CDR3aa: CASSLDGTGELFF
CDR3nt: TGCGCCAGCAGCTTGGACGGCACCGGGGAGCTGTTTTTT

j_gene: TRBJ2-7
abundance: NA
v_gene: TRBV5-5
d_gene: NA
len: 15
CDR3aa: CASSATGMAIYEQYF
CDR3nt: TGTGCCAGCAGCGCCACAGGGATGGCAATCTACGAGCAGTACTTC

j_gene: TRBJ1-3
abundance: NA
v_gene: TRBV30
d_gene: NA
len: 15
CDR3aa: CAWSVGTSPGNTIYF
CDR3nt: TGTGCCTGGAGTGTGGGGACATCACCTGGAAACACCATATATTTT

j_gene: TRBJ1-5
abundance: few
v_gene: TRBV7-2
d_gene: NA
len: 14
CDR3aa: CASSRNAGNQPQHF
CDR3nt: TGTGCCAGCAGCCGGAACGCGGGCAATCAGCCCCAGCATTTT

j_gene: TRBJ2-3
abundance: NA
v_gene: TRBV6-5
d_gene: NA
len: 12
CDR3aa: CASRAPGRGEYF
CDR3nt: TGTGCCAGCAGAGCACCGGGACGTGGGGAGTATTTT

j_gene: TRBJ1-1
abundance: once
v_gene: TRBV6-1
d_gene: NA
len: 11
CDR3aa: CASSENTEAFF
CDR3nt: TGTGCCAGCAGTGAGAACACTGAAGCTTTCTTT

j_gene: TRBJ1-2
abundance: few
v_gene: TRBV27
d_gene: NA
len: 11
CDR3aa: CASSSGAGYTF
CDR3nt: TGTGCCAGCAGTTCAGGGGCTGGCTACACCTTC

j_gene: TRBJ2-4
abundance: few
v_gene: TRBV2
d_gene: NA
len: 13
CDR3aa: CASRGFAKNIQYF
CDR3nt: TGTGCCAGCAGGGGTTTTGCCAAAAACATTCAGTACTTC

j_gene: TRBJ1-3
abundance: once
v_gene: TRBV7-6
d_gene: TRBD1
len: 19
CDR3aa: CASSLVTGGIPPSGNTIYF
CDR3nt: TGTGCCAGCAGCTTAGTAACAGGGGGAATACCCCCCTCTGGAAACACCATATATTTT

j_gene: TRBJ1-6
abundance: NA
v_gene: TRBV7-3
d_gene: NA
len: 13
CDR3aa: CASSVSSRSPLHF
CDR3nt: TGTGCCAGCAGCGTTTCATCCAGGTCACCCCTCCACTTT

j_gene: TRBJ2-3
abundance: NA
v_gene: TRBV6-5
d_gene: NA
len: 16
CDR3aa: CASSYSPGASTDTQYF
CDR3nt: TGTGCCAGCAGTTACTCGCCAGGGGCTAGCACAGATACGCAGTATTTT

j_gene: TRBJ2-2
abundance: NA
v_gene: TRBV10-3
d_gene: NA
len: 15
CDR3aa: CASATTSPVSGELFF
CDR3nt: TGTGCCAGCGCTACGACTAGTCCGGTCTCCGGGGAGCTGTTTTTT

j_gene: TRBJ2-6
abundance: NA
v_gene: TRBV29-1
d_gene: NA
len: 14
CDR3aa: CSVEDTSGANVLTF
CDR3nt: TGCAGCGTTGAAGACACCTCTGGGGCCAACGTCCTGACTTTC

j_gene: TRBJ1-1
abundance: once
v_gene: TRBV10-2
d_gene: NA
len: 14
CDR3aa: CASIRGPYPTEAFF
CDR3nt: TGCGCCAGCATAAGGGGTCCCTACCCCACTGAAGCTTTCTTT

j_gene: TRBJ2-3
abundance: NA
v_gene: TRBV5-1
d_gene: TRBD2
len: 16
CDR3aa: CASSVASGGKSDTQYF
CDR3nt: TGCGCCAGCAGCGTCGCTAGCGGGGGGAAATCAGATACGCAGTATTTT

j_gene: TRBJ1-6
abundance: NA
v_gene: TRBV19
d_gene: TRBD1
len: 19
CDR3aa: CASSPQGGLQGLKHSPLHF
CDR3nt: TGTGCCAGTAGTCCGCAAGGGGGATTACAGGGGCTCAAGCATTCACCCCTCCACTTT

j_gene: TRBJ1-2
abundance: NA
v_gene: TRBV2
d_gene: NA
len: 13
CDR3aa: CASNRGTNYGYTF
CDR3nt: TGTGCCAGCAACCGAGGTACGAATTATGGCTACACCTTC

j_gene: TRBJ2-5
abundance: NA
v_gene: TRBV6-5
d_gene: TRBD1
len: 15
CDR3aa: CASSYGTGWGETQYF
CDR3nt: TGTGCCAGCAGTTACGGGACAGGGTGGGGAGAGACCCAGTACTTC

j_gene: TRBJ2-3
abundance: NA
v_gene: TRBV6-1
d_gene: NA
len: 17
CDR3aa: CASSVLHFGFSTDTQYF
CDR3nt: TGTGCCAGCAGTGTATTACACTTTGGCTTTTCTACAGATACGCAGTATTTT

j_gene: TRBJ1-1
abundance: NA
v_gene: TRBV25-1
d_gene: NA
len: 13
CDR3aa: CASSGRGRSEAFF
CDR3nt: TGTGCCAGCAGTGGCCGGGGGAGGTCTGAAGCTTTCTTT

j_gene: TRBJ2-1
abundance: NA
v_gene: TRBV11-3
d_gene: NA
len: 13
CDR3aa: CASSPGLNNEQFF
CDR3nt: TGTGCCAGCAGCCCGGGACTGAACAATGAGCAGTTCTTC

j_gene: TRBJ2-5
abundance: NA
v_gene: TRBV5-1
d_gene: TRBD2
len: 16
CDR3aa: CASSLGTSGYQETQYF
CDR3nt: TGCGCCAGCAGCTTAGGGACTAGCGGGTACCAAGAGACCCAGTACTTC